This T cell receptor (beta chain) stems from a study of cytomegalovirus exposure and HLA in healthy donors. The PCR employed 60 Vbeta primers together with 13 Jbeta primers. Repertoires were generated with immunoSEQ multiplex PCR, while TCRdb's copy carries only in-frame clones and drops some. The profile shows some 150,000 clones, approximately 80% of them singletons. The CDR3 contains 15 residues. V lost 2 bases and J lost 4, with 12 bases in between. Germline CDR1 reads SNHLY; CDR2 reads FYNNEI. This clone was observed once. This sequence originates from a woman in her forties or fifties in good health and CMV-seropositive. The sequencing input was PBMCs. The V and J genes are TRBV2 and TRBJ2-1; maybe TRBD2 (7 bases). The CDR3 loop reads CASSERGAKYNEQFF. The CDR3 DNA reads as TGTGCCAGCAGTGAACGGGGGGCCAAATACAATGAGCAGTTCTTC.